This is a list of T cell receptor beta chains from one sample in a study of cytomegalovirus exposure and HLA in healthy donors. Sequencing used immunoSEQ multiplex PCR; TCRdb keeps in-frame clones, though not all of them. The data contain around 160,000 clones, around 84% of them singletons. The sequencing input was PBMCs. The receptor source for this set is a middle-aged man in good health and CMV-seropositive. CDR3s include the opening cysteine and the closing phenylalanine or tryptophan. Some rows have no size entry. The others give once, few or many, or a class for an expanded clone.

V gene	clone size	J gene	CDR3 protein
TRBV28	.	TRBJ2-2	CASRRTGGVPNTGELFF
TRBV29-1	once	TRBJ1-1	CSAQQVMNTEAFF
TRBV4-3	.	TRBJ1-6	CASRQGLLHNSPLHF
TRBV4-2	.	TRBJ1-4	CASSQERQAAGGTNEKLFF
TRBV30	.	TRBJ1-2	CAWGLQSNYGYTF
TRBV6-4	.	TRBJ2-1	CASSDSNRGTSNEQFF
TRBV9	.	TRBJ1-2	CASSGRQAGNGYTF
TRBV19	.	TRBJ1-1	CASSRGGLFEAFF
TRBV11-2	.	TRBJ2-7	CASSPGGSYEQYF
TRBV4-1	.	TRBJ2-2	CASSQDQGSTGELFF
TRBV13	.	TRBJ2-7	CASSERAAGALSYEQYF
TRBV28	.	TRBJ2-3	CASSAGTSGDTDTQYF
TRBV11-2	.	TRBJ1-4	CASSLVPSGLGKLFF
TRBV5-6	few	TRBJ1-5	CASSLDRSNQPQHF
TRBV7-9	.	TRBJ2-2	CASMAQGAFTGELFF
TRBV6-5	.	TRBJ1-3	CASRARRSSGNTIYF